This T cell receptor beta chain came from a study of blood T cell repertoires in COVID-19. Background on the study: Samples taken during acute and convalescent COVID-19 were collected in the United States, Italy and Spain. From T cells, B-cell-depleted T cells, or PBMCs came the material, which was cDNA or gDNA.

The length of the CDR3 is 16 residues. The authors' processing: Estimated nucleated cell counts came from reference gene primer amplification. The assay was immunoSEQ multiplex PCR, and TCRdb's table has in-frame clones only and misses some. Clone size and V and J calls were adopted from that table, with D and trimming inferred from the DNA. The sample holds 85,000 to 130,000 clones, about 80% seen once. V gene TRBV21-1 combines with J gene TRBJ2-7; TRBD2 is taken as the D call from the table, unchecked against the DNA. TRBV21-1 is termed a pseudogene. The origin of this receptor is a woman in her fifties or sixties with acute or convalescent COVID-19. Sequenced: peripheral blood. The CDR3 nucleotides are TGTGCCAGCGCGGACCGTAGGCGGGGACGACTTTACGAGCAGTACTTC. Its translation is CASADRRRGRLYEQYF.